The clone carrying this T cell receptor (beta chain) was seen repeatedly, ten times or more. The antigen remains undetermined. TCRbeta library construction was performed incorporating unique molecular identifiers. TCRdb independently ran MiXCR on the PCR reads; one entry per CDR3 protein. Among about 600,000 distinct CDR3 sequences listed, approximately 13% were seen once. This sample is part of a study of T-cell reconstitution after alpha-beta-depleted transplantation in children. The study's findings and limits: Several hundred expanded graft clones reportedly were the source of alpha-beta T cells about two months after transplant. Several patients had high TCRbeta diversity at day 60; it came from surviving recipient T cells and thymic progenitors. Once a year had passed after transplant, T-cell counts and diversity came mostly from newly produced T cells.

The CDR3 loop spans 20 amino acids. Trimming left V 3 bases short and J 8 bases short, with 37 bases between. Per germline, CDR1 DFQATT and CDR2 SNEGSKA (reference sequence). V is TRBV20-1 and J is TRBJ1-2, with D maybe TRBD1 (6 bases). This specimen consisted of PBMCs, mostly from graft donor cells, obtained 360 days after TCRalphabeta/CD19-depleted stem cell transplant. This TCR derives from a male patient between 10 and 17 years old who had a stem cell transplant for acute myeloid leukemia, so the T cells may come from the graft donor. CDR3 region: CSASTGFRLPPSREFRGYTF. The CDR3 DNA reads TGCAGTGCTAGTACAGGGTTTCGATTGCCCCCGTCACGAGAGTTTCGGGGCTACACCTTC.